This T cell receptor (beta chain) was captured in a study of tumor and adjacent non-tumor tissue in lung cancer (dated by TCRdb to the late 2010s). Turning to the overall study: Patients with adenocarcinoma (roughly 12), squamous cell carcinoma (2) and small cell lung cancer (1) were included in the cohort. Among the approximately 15 patients, ages ranged from roughly 30 to 76 years, about 10 were men and 5 were women, and disease was TNM stage I to III. In total, sequencing yielded under 150 million productive TCRbeta reads, which works out to an average of about 4.17 million reads per sample. The study compared bulk TCRbeta repertoires from lung tumor tissue and matched distant non-tumor lung tissue of approximately 15 lung cancer patients. For each patient, one tumor sample and one normal lung sample were taken, giving roughly 30 paired specimens that underwent TCRbeta CDR3 sequencing.

The CDR3 sequence holds 14 residues, the cysteine and phenylalanine included. Here the CDR3 DNA is all that survives: 42 bases in frame from base 1. The germline V gene (reference sequence) yields GTSNPN for CDR1 and SVGIG for CDR2. V drops 3 bases and J drops 6 bases, leaving 17 bases in between. Turning to this clonotype: Its specific antigen is unknown. Nothing much larger sits one base from this clone, and base qualities are not available.

Overall results and qualifications from the work: Peripheral blood was not sequenced, so blood TCRbeta repertoires were not examined in the lung cancer patients of the study. Tumor tissue showed significantly higher TCR diversity (inverse Simpson) than normal lung tissue, at about 400 vs 150 (P = 0.0075, Mann-Whitney U test). The top 100 clones made up a significantly larger cumulative share of the repertoire in normal lung than in tumor tissue. Only about 15 patients were included in the cohort, and the need for larger samples and more detailed clinical data was noted by the authors. The methods do not name the sequencing platform or mention unique molecular identifiers. Significantly higher TCR diversity was found in younger patients, and higher tumor TCR diversity was associated with shorter overall and disease-free survival.

The library relied on multiplex PCR. The instrument was an Illumina HiSeq 2500. TCRbeta libraries were constructed through three rounds of nested PCR with primers (Table S4) according to protocols adapted from ARM-PCR. PCR products of 200-500 bp were gel-excised and purified with the QIAquick gel extraction kit before sequencing. Regarding the original processing steps: Reads were cleaned using Trimmomatic, were merged into complete CDR3 sequences using FLASH, and were assigned to V(D)J germline segments using MiTCR. Clonal diversity was computed as the inverse Simpson's index with VDJtools. In-frame sequences lacking a premature stop codon were counted as productive reads. Clones were called with MiXCR by TCRdb after fastp trimmed the public reads at Q25, and only in-frame beta chains were retained. For every CDR3 protein sequence, its rows merge into one entry that carries the most common genes and DNA. The authors' filters were not applied to this entry. Within this sample are about 200,000 distinct CDR3 sequences, with over 55% of them counted one time only. The ten top clones hold roughly 24% of the sample.

RNA was isolated from bulk, unsorted tissue, and RNA quality was assessed with a NanoDrop ND-1000 and an Agilent 2100. All donors had newly diagnosed lung cancer, had not received prior chemotherapy, and were admitted for thoracic surgery in China between August and November 2014. Patients with previous radiotherapy or chemotherapy, or with another concurrent cancer, were excluded from the study. Surgical tissue pieces of roughly 1-2.2 cm3 were preserved in RNAlater solution and stored at -80 °C until use. The chain was built from TRBV30 and TRBJ1-2; D gene: possibly TRBD1, on 5 matching bases. This sequence originates from a man aged 55 to 70 with non-small cell lung cancer. The sequencing input was lung tumor tissue. The CDR3 sequence is CAWSPGRRPDGYTF. In nucleotides, the sequence is TGTGCCTGGAGCCCAGGGAGGCGGCCGGATGGCTACACCTTC.